This T cell receptor (beta chain) came from a study of cytomegalovirus exposure and HLA in healthy donors. Study results and caveats: The productive fraction for most TCR beta V segments was about 90% or about 30% in an earlier analysis.

To note about this clone: Its antigen is unidentified.

Researchers ran the PCR with 60 Vbeta and 13 Jbeta primers. Profiling relied on immunoSEQ multiplex PCR, and the TCRdb table lists in-frame clones only, not all of them. Its clone listing holds some 130,000 clones. Every donor was a healthy person donating bone marrow. The CDR3 is made up of 18 amino acids. The V gene end was trimmed by 4 bases and the J gene end by 4 bases; junction bases not matched to a gene: 16. Looked up from germline, CDR1 is SGHRS and CDR2 is YFSETQ. The V and J genes are TRBV5-1 and TRBJ2-7, with 11 positions matching TRBD2. The sequence came from a woman aged 40 to 55 in good health and CMV-seropositive. Sequenced material: PBMCs. The CDR3 reads CASSLALLTSGSKYEQYF. DNA of the CDR3: TGCGCCAGCAGCCTGGCCCTACTAACTAGCGGGAGCAAGTACGAGCAGTACTTC.